A selection of T cell receptor beta chains follows, all from one sample in a study of cytomegalovirus exposure and HLA in healthy donors. Sequenced by immunoSEQ multiplex PCR; TCRdb stores in-frame clones only, minus some. This table holds 120,000 or so clones, around two thirds found once. Sequenced: PBMCs. All receptors derive from a woman in her 40s in good health and CMV-seropositive. Both conserved end residues are part of each CDR3. A D gene is named only where the DNA matches it firmly. Some rows have no size entry. The others give once, few or many, or a class for an expanded clone.

J gene | V gene | clone size | D gene | CDR3 protein | CDR3 DNA
TRBJ2-5 | TRBV6-5 | . | . | CASSYHQGWETQYF | TGTGCCAGCAGTTATCACCAGGGCTGGGAGACCCAGTACTTC
TRBJ2-1 | TRBV6-5 | . | . | CASSYYFSGDYNEQFF | TGTGCCAGCAGTTACTATTTCTCGGGGGACTACAATGAGCAGTTCTTC
TRBJ2-2 | TRBV9 | . | TRBD2 | CASSATPPGLAAGELFF | TGTGCCAGCAGCGCCACCCCCCCGGGACTAGCGGCCGGGGAGCTGTTTTTT
TRBJ2-7 | TRBV5-1 | . | TRBD1 | CASSTGTGGLEQYF | TGCGCCAGCAGCACCGGGACAGGGGGCCTCGAGCAGTACTTC
TRBJ2-5 | TRBV7-8 | few | TRBD1 | CASSQRTGGSETQYF | TGTGCCAGCAGCCAACGGACAGGGGGCAGCGAGACCCAGTACTTC
TRBJ1-5 | TRBV4-1 | . | . | CASSQGSSTGNQPQHF | TGCGCCAGCAGCCAAGGTTCCTCTACGGGCAATCAGCCCCAGCATTTT
TRBJ2-6 | TRBV2 | . | . | CASNKGNSGANVLTF | TGTGCCAGCAATAAGGGTAATTCTGGGGCCAACGTTCTGACTTTC
TRBJ2-7 | TRBV18 | . | TRBD1 | CASSRGQGRHEQYF | TGTGCCAGCTCACGGGGACAGGGGAGGCACGAGCAGTACTTC
TRBJ1-5 | TRBV14 | once | . | CASSPSRGVGNQPQHF | TGTGCCAGCAGCCCGTCCCGGGGGGTGGGCAATCAGCCCCAGCATTTT
TRBJ2-7 | TRBV2 | . | TRBD2 | CASTLGGTSGYEQYF | TGTGCCAGCACTCTGGGGGGGACTAGCGGCTACGAGCAGTACTTC
TRBJ2-2 | TRBV19 | few | TRBD2 | CASRGVYTGELFF | TGTGCCAGTCGGGGGGTCTACACCGGGGAGCTGTTTTTT
TRBJ2-2 | TRBV25-1 | . | TRBD2 | CASSGAGLGSGELFF | TGTGCCAGCAGCGGAGCGGGGTTGGGTTCCGGGGAGCTGTTTTTT
TRBJ2-1 | TRBV6-5 | . | TRBD2 | CASRRGLAGNEQFF | TGTGCCAGCAGAAGAGGACTAGCGGGCAATGAGCAGTTCTTC
TRBJ1-5 | TRBV5-6 | . | . | CASSLGQGRLSNQPQHF | TGTGCCAGCAGCTTGGGGCAGGGGAGACTTAGCAATCAGCCCCAGCATTTT
TRBJ2-2 | TRBV7-3 | . | TRBD2 | CASSRTLAGGTGELFF | TGTGCCAGCAGCCGAACACTAGCGGGGGGCACCGGGGAGCTGTTTTTT
TRBJ1-2 | TRBV13 | . | TRBD1 | CASRRGTGTGEYGYPF | TGTGCCAGCAGGAGGGGAACCGGGACAGGGGAATATGGCTACCCCTTC
TRBJ2-1 | TRBV28 | . | TRBD2 | CASRTSGPYNEQFF | TGTGCCAGCAGGACTAGCGGGCCTTACAATGAGCAGTTCTTC
TRBJ2-4 | TRBV10-2 | . | . | CASSRASPQPLQYF | TGCGCCAGCAGCCGCGCTAGCCCCCAACCCCTTCAGTACTTC
TRBJ2-7 | TRBV27 | . | TRBD2 | CASTDLAGGHEQYF | TGTGCCAGCACTGACCTAGCGGGAGGGCATGAGCAGTACTTC
TRBJ2-7 | TRBV7-9 | once | TRBD1 | CASSPGTGRYEQYF | TGTGCCAGCAGCCCCGGGACAGGGAGATACGAGCAGTACTTC
TRBJ1-1 | TRBV18 | . | TRBD1 | CASSPIGQGAQNTEAFF | TGTGCCAGCTCACCGATCGGACAGGGGGCGCAGAACACTGAAGCTTTCTTT
TRBJ2-5 | TRBV18 | . | TRBD2 | CASSPEGLAGEETQYF | TGTGCCAGCTCACCAGAGGGACTAGCGGGAGAAGAGACCCAGTACTTC
TRBJ2-1 | TRBV18 | . | TRBD2 | CASSPTSGSNEQFF | TGTGCCAGCTCCCCTACTAGCGGGAGCAATGAGCAGTTCTTC
TRBJ2-7 | TRBV2 | . | . | CASSETGSEYEQYF | TGTGCCAGCAGTGAGACGGGTTCAGAATACGAGCAGTACTTC
TRBJ2-7 | TRBV5-1 | . | . | CASSWGPENSYEQYF | TGCGCCAGCAGCTGGGGCCCCGAGAACTCCTACGAGCAGTACTTC
TRBJ2-7 | TRBV7-3 | few | TRBD1 | CASSTDRGYEQYF | TGTGCCAGTAGCACGGACAGGGGCTACGAGCAGTACTTC
TRBJ1-5 | TRBV5-8 | . | . | CASSLWAGMPPQPQHF | TGTGCCAGCAGCTTGTGGGCGGGTATGCCCCCCCAGCCCCAGCATTTT
TRBJ1-1 | TRBV5-1 | . | . | CASSPSGGLSEAFF | TGCGCCAGCAGCCCAAGTGGAGGTCTCTCCGAAGCTTTCTTT
TRBJ1-5 | TRBV2 | . | TRBD1 | CASSGTGGHQPQHF | TGTGCCAGCAGTGGGACAGGGGGTCATCAGCCCCAGCATTTT
TRBJ2-7 | TRBV28 | few | . | CASSAPGAAYEQYF | TGTGCCAGCAGCGCCCCGGGAGCCGCCTACGAGCAGTACTTC
TRBJ2-1 | TRBV5-1 | . | TRBD2 | CASRPLAGEWSEQFF | TGCGCCAGCAGGCCACTAGCGGGAGAATGGAGTGAGCAGTTCTTC
TRBJ2-7 | TRBV5-4 | . | TRBD2 | CASRSELAGVGEQYF | TGTGCCAGCAGGTCTGAACTAGCGGGAGTGGGAGAGCAGTACTTC
TRBJ2-2 | TRBV19 | . | TRBD1 | CASSGTGTGRTGELFF | TGTGCCAGTAGTGGCACCGGGACAGGGAGAACCGGGGAGCTGTTTTTT
TRBJ1-1 | TRBV6-1 | . | . | CASSEPGTEAFF | TGTGCCAGCAGTGAACCGGGGACTGAAGCTTTCTTT
TRBJ1-1 | TRBV11-2 | . | . | CASSLVVVGTVLRGTEAFF | TGTGCCAGCAGCTTAGTCGTTGTTGGTACGGTGCTCCGAGGCACTGAAGCTTTCTTT
TRBJ1-2 | TRBV9 | . | . | CASSSDAGNYGYTF | TGTGCCAGCAGCTCGGACGCAGGGAACTATGGCTACACCTTC
TRBJ1-4 | TRBV7-9 | few | . | CASSSQREKLFF | TGTGCCAGCAGCTCCCAACGGGAAAAACTGTTTTTT
TRBJ2-7 | TRBV28 | few | TRBD2 | CASKGPGLAYF | TGTGCCAGCAAAGGCCCGGGACTAGCGTACTTC
TRBJ1-1 | TRBV29-1 | few | . | CSVENTRGTEAFF | TGCAGCGTTGAAAACACCAGGGGTACTGAAGCTTTCTTT
TRBJ2-7 | TRBV18 | . | . | CASSPDPAGGGEQYF | TGTGCCAGCTCACCGGACCCGGCGGGCGGAGGCGAGCAGTACTTC
TRBJ2-7 | TRBV2 | . | TRBD2 | CASSVFGTSGGSYEQYF | TGTGCCAGCAGTGTTTTTGGGACTAGCGGGGGGTCCTACGAGCAGTACTTC
TRBJ2-7 | TRBV23-1 | . | TRBD2 | CARVGGRYEQYF | TGCGCCAGGGTGGGCGGGAGGTACGAGCAGTACTTC
TRBJ1-4 | TRBV5-1 | . | . | CASSLDSFNEKLFF | TGCGCCAGCAGCTTGGACAGTTTTAATGAAAAACTGTTTTTT
TRBJ2-3 | TRBV28 | . | TRBD2 | CASSPPSAGGTDTQYF | TGTGCCAGCAGTCCCCCTTCAGCGGGAGGAACAGATACGCAGTATTTT
TRBJ2-3 | TRBV9 | once | . | CASSVDSPEGDTQYF | TGTGCCAGCAGCGTAGATTCCCCGGAGGGAGATACGCAGTATTTT
TRBJ2-1 | TRBV28 | once | . | CASSLAVSYNEQFF | TGTGCCAGCAGTTTAGCGGTCTCCTACAATGAGCAGTTCTTC
TRBJ2-7 | TRBV2 | . | TRBD1 | CASRATGAYEQYF | TGTGCCAGCAGAGCGACAGGGGCCTACGAGCAGTACTTC
TRBJ1-5 | TRBV7-9 | . | . | CASSFSGAGNQPQHF | TGTGCCAGCAGCTTTAGCGGGGCAGGCAATCAGCCCCAGCATTTT
TRBJ2-2 | TRBV6-1 | . | . | CASSGVRVGSGELFF | TGTGCCAGCAGTGGGGTCAGGGTTGGAAGCGGGGAGCTGTTTTTT
TRBJ1-3 | TRBV28 | . | TRBD1 | CASSSQGAENTIYF | TGTGCCAGCAGTTCCCAGGGGGCAGAAAACACCATATATTTT
TRBJ1-5 | TRBV6-1 | many | TRBD1 | CASSEAGQQNQPQHF | TGTGCCAGCAGTGAAGCGGGACAGCAGAATCAGCCCCAGCATTTT
TRBJ1-1 | TRBV14 | . | . | CASSQDMNTEAFF | TGTGCCAGCAGCCAAGATATGAACACTGAAGCTTTCTTT
TRBJ1-2 | TRBV4-1 | . | . | CASSQDQAFLYGYTF | TGCGCCAGCAGCCAAGACCAGGCCTTCCTCTATGGCTACACCTTC